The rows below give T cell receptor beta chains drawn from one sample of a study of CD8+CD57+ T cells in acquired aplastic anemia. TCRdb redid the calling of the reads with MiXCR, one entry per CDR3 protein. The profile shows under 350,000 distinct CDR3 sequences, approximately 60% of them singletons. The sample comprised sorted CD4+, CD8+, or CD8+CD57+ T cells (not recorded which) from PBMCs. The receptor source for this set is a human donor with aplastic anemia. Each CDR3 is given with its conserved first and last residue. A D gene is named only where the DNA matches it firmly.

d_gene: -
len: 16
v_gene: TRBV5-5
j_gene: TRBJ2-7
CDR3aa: CASSFVAVSRASEQYF

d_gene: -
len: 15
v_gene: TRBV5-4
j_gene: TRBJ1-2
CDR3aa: CASSSWTLANYGYTF

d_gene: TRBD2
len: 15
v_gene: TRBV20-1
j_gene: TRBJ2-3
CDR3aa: CSAEIAGERRDTQYF

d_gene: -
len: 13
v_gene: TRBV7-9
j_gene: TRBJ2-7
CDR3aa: CASSDWAGYEQYF

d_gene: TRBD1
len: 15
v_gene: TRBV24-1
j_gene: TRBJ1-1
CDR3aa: CATSDGGQGSTEAFF

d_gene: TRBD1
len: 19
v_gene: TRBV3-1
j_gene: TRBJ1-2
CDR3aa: CASSPNQGGTTGRFYGYTF

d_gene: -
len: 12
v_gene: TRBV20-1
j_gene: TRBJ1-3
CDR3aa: CSAEDRGNTIYF

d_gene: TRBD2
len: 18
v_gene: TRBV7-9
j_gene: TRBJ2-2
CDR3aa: CASSFGRLAGLNTGELFF

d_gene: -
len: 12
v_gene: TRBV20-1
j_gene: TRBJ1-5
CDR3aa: CSAGGSNQPQHF

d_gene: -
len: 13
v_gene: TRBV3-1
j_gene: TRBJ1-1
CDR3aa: CASSQDIMRVAFF

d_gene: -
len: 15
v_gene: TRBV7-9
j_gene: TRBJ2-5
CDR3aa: CASKSAGPPGETQYF

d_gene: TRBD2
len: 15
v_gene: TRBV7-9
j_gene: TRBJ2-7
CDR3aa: CASSSAPGLALEQYF

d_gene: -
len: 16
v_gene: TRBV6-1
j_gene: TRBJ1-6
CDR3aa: CASSENRGSYNSPLHF

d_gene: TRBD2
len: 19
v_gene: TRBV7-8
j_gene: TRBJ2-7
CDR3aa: CASSSSLAGGHVRSYEQYF

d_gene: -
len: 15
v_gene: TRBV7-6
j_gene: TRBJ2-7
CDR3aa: CASSPTSGSVYEQYF

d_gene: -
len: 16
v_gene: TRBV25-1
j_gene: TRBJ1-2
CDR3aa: CASSESWTVANYGYTF

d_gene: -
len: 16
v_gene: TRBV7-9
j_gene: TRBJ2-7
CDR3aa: CASSHVAGTLVYEQYF

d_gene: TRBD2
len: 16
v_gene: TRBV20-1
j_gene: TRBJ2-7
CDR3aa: CSARDPLAGEAVEQYF

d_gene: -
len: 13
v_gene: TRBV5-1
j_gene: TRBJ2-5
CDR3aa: CASRNRDQETQYF

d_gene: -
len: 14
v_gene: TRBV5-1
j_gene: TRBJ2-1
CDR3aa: CASSLKDTYNEQFF

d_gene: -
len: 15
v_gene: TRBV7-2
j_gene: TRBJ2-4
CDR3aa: CASSPEGGLKNIQYF

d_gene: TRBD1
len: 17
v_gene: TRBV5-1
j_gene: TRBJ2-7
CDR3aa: CASSIRSQDRVRYEQYF

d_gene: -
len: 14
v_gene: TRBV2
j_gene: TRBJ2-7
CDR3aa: CASTAEGGSVEQYF

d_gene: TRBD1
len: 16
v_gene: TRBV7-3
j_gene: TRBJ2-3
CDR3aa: CASSSTGTVGTDTQYF

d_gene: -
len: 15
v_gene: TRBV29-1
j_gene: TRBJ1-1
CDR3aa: CSVDQSISPNTEAFF

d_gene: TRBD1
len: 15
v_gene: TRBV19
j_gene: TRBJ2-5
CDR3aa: CASSIGGTGGETQYF

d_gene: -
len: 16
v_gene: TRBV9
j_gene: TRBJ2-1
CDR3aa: CASSVDSAGSYNEQFF

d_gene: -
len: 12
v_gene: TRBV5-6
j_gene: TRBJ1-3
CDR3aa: CASSFYGNTIYF

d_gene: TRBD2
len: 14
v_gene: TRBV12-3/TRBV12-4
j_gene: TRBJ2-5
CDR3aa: CASTLLAGEETQYF

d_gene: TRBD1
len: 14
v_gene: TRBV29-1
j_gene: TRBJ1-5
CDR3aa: CSVAGGFSNQPQHF

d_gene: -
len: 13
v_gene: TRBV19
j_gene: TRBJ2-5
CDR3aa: CASTPEGEETQYF

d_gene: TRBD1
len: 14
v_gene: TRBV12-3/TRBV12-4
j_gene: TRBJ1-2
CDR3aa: CASSQDRAWGGYTF

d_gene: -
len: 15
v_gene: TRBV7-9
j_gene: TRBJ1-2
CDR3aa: CASRPTAGQGNGYTF

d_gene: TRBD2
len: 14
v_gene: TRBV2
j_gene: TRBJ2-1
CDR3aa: CASSPLAGGGGQFF

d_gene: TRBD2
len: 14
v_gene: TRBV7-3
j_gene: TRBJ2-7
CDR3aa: CASSLAGGPREQYF

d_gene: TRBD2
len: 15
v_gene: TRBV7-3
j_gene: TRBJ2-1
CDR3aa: CASSQLAGSYNEQFF

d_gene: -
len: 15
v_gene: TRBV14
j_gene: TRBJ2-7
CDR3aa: CASSQAISPSYEQYF

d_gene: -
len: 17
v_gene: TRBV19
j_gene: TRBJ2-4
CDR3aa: CASSPSPGRLAKNIQYF

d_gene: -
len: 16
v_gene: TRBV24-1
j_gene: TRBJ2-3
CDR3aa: CATSDATRKRTDTQYF

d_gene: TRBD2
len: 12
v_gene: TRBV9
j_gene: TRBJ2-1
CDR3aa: CASMSSGNEQFF

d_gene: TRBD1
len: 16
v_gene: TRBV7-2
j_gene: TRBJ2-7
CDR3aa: CASSLAMGQGNHEQYF

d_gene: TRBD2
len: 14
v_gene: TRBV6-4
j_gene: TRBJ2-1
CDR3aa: CASSRGTSSNEQFF

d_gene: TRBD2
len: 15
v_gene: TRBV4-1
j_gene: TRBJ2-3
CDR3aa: CASAKGLAGADTQYF

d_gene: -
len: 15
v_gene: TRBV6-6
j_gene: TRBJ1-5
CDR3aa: CASSSGLGSNQPQHF

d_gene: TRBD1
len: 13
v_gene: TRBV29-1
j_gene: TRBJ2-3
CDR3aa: CSVGTGTSDTQYF

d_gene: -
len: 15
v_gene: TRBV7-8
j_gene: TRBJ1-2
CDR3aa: CASSRMTADNYGYTF

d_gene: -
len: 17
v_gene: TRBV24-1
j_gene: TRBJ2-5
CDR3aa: CATSDSQEWAGQETQYF

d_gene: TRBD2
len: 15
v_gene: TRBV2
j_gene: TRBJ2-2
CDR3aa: CASSPAGGNTGELFF

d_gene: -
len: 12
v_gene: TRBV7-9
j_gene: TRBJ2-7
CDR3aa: CASSSTGIEQYF

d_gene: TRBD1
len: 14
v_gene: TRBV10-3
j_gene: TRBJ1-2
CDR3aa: CAISQGVALSGYTF

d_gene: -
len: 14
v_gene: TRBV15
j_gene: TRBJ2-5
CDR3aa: CATSGRGGGETQYF

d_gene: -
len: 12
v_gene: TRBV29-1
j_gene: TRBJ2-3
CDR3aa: CSAGKSTDTQYF

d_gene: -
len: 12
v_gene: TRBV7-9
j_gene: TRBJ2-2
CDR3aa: CASSLVSGELFF

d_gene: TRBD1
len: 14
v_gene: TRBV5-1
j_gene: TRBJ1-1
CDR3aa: CASSLEQGSTEAFF

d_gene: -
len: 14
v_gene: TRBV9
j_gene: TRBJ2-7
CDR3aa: CASSPRAGPYEQYF

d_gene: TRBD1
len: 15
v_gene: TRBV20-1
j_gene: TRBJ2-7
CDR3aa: CSARDFSDRIYEQYF

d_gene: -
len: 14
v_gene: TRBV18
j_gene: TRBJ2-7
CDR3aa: CASSPPRPPYEQYF

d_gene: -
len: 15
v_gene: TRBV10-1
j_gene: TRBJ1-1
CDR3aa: CASSGAGRWNTEAFF